This section outlines one T cell receptor beta chain sequence together with its context. Antigen specificity is unknown. Here the CDR3 omits its conserved ending phenylalanine or tryptophan, so a read error is the likely source. It is unclear where the CDR3 begins or ends on the DNA, so no DNA is shown, and the CDR3 is as TCRdb lists it. These data belong to a study of T cells in Graves' hyperthyroidism and ophthalmopathy. Researchers amplified the TCR beta CDR3 regions from RNA transcripts. The TCR CDR3 first-round RT-PCR relied on the HTBI primer set. TCRdb re-analysed the multiplex PCR reads in MiXCR, keeping a single row per CDR3 protein. There are about 580,000 distinct CDR3 sequences in the sample; 40% to 55% occur only once, and more than 7% lies in the top ten. The study's findings and limits: Most thyroid clonotypes that were expanded above 0.001 also turned up in blood. Ophthalmopathy and stable hyperthyroidism were separated by a 13 V-J model.

Patients aged 18 to 65 had newly diagnosed hyperthyroidism that had lasted under 2 months. Termini included, the CDR3 measures 9 amino acids. Germline V gene sequence: CDR1 SGHTA, CDR2 FQGNSA. The rearrangement joins TRBV7-2 to TRBJ1-5. Sequencing was done on a sample of peripheral blood or thyroid tissue (not recorded which). The TCR was taken from a woman younger than 35 with Graves' hyperthyroidism. CDR3: CASSLYSPE.